Listed below are T cell receptor beta chains from one sample, sequenced in a study of T cell clones after liver transplantation. Profiled with immunoSEQ multiplex PCR; TCRdb holds only in-frame clones, not every one. Among about 50,000 clones, over 65% were seen once, and the ten largest hold around 10%. The sequenced sample was CD4+ T cells from blood, obtained more than 52 months after liver transplant. The receptors derive from a human patient who received a liver transplant. Some T cells may have come from the graft donor. CDR3s include the opening cysteine and the closing phenylalanine or tryptophan. D genes are given only for firm matches. Size is stated for part of the rows, as once, few or many counts, or as a class when the clone is expanded.

D gene	V gene	J gene	clone size	CDR3 DNA	CDR3 protein
-	TRBV20-1	TRBJ2-3	-	TGCAGTGCCAATTTTTTGGATACGCAGTATTTT	CSANFLDTQYF
TRBD1	TRBV4-1	TRBJ1-5	-	TGCGCCAGCAGCCCCGGACAGGGAGGGATTCAGCCCCAGCATTTT	CASSPGQGGIQPQHF
-	TRBV6-6	TRBJ2-2	few	TGTGCCAGCAGCAATGGGGGGGGCGCGAACACCGGGGAGCTGTTTTTT	CASSNGGGANTGELFF
-	TRBV30	TRBJ2-3	-	TGTGCCGGAACAGGAGGGGTACGCACAGATACGCAGTATTTT	CAGTGGVRTDTQYF
TRBD2	TRBV19	TRBJ2-7	-	TGTGCCAGTAGTATCTCCGGGGAGGGCGAGCAGTACTTC	CASSISGEGEQYF
TRBD1	TRBV5-8	TRBJ1-5	-	TGTGCCAGCAGCTTTGACAGGGGGCTGTACAATCAGCCCCAGCATTTT	CASSFDRGLYNQPQHF
-	TRBV27	TRBJ2-7	once	TGTGCCAGCAGCCTCAACCGGGACTTCGGCGAGCAGTACTTC	CASSLNRDFGEQYF
-	TRBV19	TRBJ2-1	-	TGTGCCAGTGGCCAGGCGGCTCCGTACAATGAGCAGTTCTTC	CASGQAAPYNEQFF
-	TRBV6-7	TRBJ2-1	-	TGTGCCAGCAACGACGGCGCAGGGTGCTACAATGAGCAGTTCTTC	CASNDGAGCYNEQFF
TRBD2	TRBV27	TRBJ2-1	-	TGTGCCAGCAGTTTGTCTAGCGGGGGAAACAATGAGCAGTTCTTC	CASSLSSGGNNEQFF